The source of this TCR beta chain is a study of CD8+CD57+ T cells in acquired aplastic anemia. The study profiled TCR beta VDJ and CDR3 using genomic DNA as template. Using its own MiXCR run on the reads, TCRdb lists one record per CDR3 protein. The sample shows under 200,000 distinct CDR3 sequences, under 55% of them seen only once. This clonotype was seen ten or more times. CDR3 size: 14 residues. V was clipped by 2 bases and J by 1 base; unmatched bases: 5. The V gene's germline CDR1 is DFQATT and CDR2 SNEGSKA (reference sequence). Patients chosen for sequencing had shown CD8+CD57+ cell expansion by flow cytometry. Blood came from patients not yet given any therapy.

J is TRBJ2-7 and V is TRBV20-1; the match to TRBD1 covers 7 bases. This sequence was found in a human donor with aplastic anemia. The source material was sorted CD4+, CD8+, or CD8+CD57+ T cells (not recorded which) from PBMCs. The CDR3 loop reads CSARFVGQSYEQYF. CDR3 in DNA: TGCAGTGCTAGATTTGTGGGACAGTCCTACGAGCAGTACTTC.